Sequencing of this T cell receptor beta chain was carried out in a study of blood T cell repertoires in COVID-19. The data were produced by immunoSEQ multiplex PCR, yet TCRdb's version contains in-frame clones alone and is incomplete. The sample shows tens of thousands of clones, 76% of them seen only once. CDR1 is SGHDN and CDR2 is FVKESK in the germline V gene. This CDR3 is 15 amino acids long. Trimming stripped 0 bases from V and 0 bases from J, with 8 bases between. This receptor was taken from a man aged 60 to 69 with COVID-19, enrolled during active disease. The sample comprised peripheral blood. The chain uses TRBV14 and TRBJ1-2; D possibly corresponds to TRBD1 (5 bases). The CDR3 region has the DNA TGTGCCAGCAGCCAAGAGTGGGGCACTAACTATGGCTACACCTTC. Protein: CASSQEWGTNYGYTF. The variable domain in full, with the rest retrieved from reference TRBV14 and TRBJ1-2, is EAGVTQFPSHSVIEKGQTVTLRCDPISGHDNLYWYRRVMGKEIKFLLHFVKESKQDESGMPNNRFLAERTGGTYSTLKVQPAELEDSGVYFCASSQEWGTNYGYTFGSGTRLTVV.